This TCR beta chain was sequenced for a study of T cell responses to AZD1222 COVID-19 vaccine (dated by TCRdb to about 2021). For the wider study: TCR sequencing was performed for roughly 250 trial participants, of whom about 200 were given two doses of AZD1222 and around 25 were given two doses of MenACWY control vaccine. Enrollment into the trials was organized by age into subgroups of 18-55, 56-69 and 70-plus years, and those subgroups contained approximately 150, 30 and 60 TCR-sequenced participants, respectively.

Reading the label with the study, this specimen's time point is: baseline before first vaccination. The sample's treatment or condition label, in plain terms: meningococcal conjugate vaccine given as trial control. Samples from vaccinated people were obtained from the UK trials COV001 and COV002, which included a single-blind randomized controlled phase 2/3 trial of AZD1222 (ChAdOx1 nCoV-19) in healthy adults. For TCRbeta chain sequencing, PBMC samples from trial participants were taken at day 0 and at day 28 after the second dose. From its cysteine to its phenylalanine, the CDR3 spans 16 amino acids. CDR3 DNA is the only sequence kept; it has 48 bases, read in frame from the first base. V is trimmed back by 2 bases and J by 0 bases, and the junction contains 3 bases that no gene match accounts for. The germline V gene encodes CDR1 SEHNR and CDR2 FQNEAQ (reference sequence). In the case of this clone: Its specific antigen is unknown. No base qualities exist here, and no much larger clone lies one base off it.

Overall study outcomes, separate from this receptor: Because no day 14 peak-response samples were available, the repertoires could be characterized only after the peak T cell response. CD4 TCRs associated with the vaccine covered the entire spike protein, and the dominant responses were in regions 160-218 and 743-854. Reportedly, almost half of the unique spike-specific TCRs recognized epitopes lying outside the regions that are mutated in the B.1.351 and B.1.1.7 variants. A significant rise in spike-specific TCR breadth and depth was observed after two AZD1222 doses relative to day 0 and relative to MenACWY recipients. In the small 56-69-year group, the increase in depth fell short of significance, most likely because of low power. Conclusions about previously exposed vaccinees are limited, since just five or six AZD1222 recipients were seropositive for SARS-CoV-2 at baseline. Participants were mostly white British, with more females than males. The authors suggested clonal diversity may have been underestimated.

The CDR3 regions of human TCRbeta chains were subjected to immunosequencing. The paper's processing steps were these. TCRs in the repertoires were matched against a reference library of SARS-CoV-2-specific TCRs that had been generated with the MIRA antigen-specificity platform. Breadth was defined as the fraction of unique TCRs that were SARS-CoV-2-associated, and depth was defined as the fraction of total T cells that were SARS-CoV-2-associated. Using the MIRA data, each spike-specific TCR was assigned both to the spike region to which the TCR was reactive and to a CD4 or CD8 class. Log10-transformed breadth and depth values were compared by one-way ANOVA with Sidak's multiple comparisons tests. TCRdb obtained this table from immuneACCESS and retained in-frame rearrangements with V and J assigned. These tables miss some clones; where compared with another copy, unresolved V genes account for less than half of the shortfall, and the remainder is unexplained. For V, J and clone size, that table is used; D and trimming come from the DNA. This sample holds nearly 90,000 clones; around nine tenths were observed only once. The ten largest clones capture approximately 10% of the sample.

Sample: peripheral blood, taken on day 0 of MenACWY control vaccination. Recombination connected TRBV7-9 to TRBJ2-1; the junction holds 8 bases that match TRBD2. The sequence derives from an adult in good health. The CDR3 region: CASSLYGTSSYNEQFF. The nucleotide sequence reads as follows: TGTGCCAGCAGCTTATACGGGACTAGCTCCTACAATGAGCAGTTCTTC.